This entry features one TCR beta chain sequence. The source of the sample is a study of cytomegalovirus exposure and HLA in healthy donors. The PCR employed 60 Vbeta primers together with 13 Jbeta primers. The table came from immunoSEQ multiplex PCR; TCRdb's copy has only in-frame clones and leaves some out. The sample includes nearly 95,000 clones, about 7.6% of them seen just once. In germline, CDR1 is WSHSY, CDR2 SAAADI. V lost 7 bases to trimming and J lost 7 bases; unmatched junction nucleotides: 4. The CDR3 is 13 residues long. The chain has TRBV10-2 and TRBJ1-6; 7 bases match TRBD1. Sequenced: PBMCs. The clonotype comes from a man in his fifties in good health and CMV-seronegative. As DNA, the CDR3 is TGCGCCAGCACTCTGACAGGGAATTCACCCCTCCACTTT. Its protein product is CASTLTGNSPLHF.